Below are 10 T cell receptor beta chains sequenced from a single sample in a study of cytomegalovirus exposure and HLA in healthy donors. Researchers ran the PCR with 60 Vbeta and 13 Jbeta primers. Sequencing was performed with immunoSEQ multiplex PCR; in TCRdb, only in-frame clones are kept and a portion is missing. In the table there are around 150,000 clones, approximately 73% of which are singletons. The sequenced sample consisted of PBMCs. These receptors all stem from a man aged 50-59 years in good health and CMV-seronegative.

This chain links TRBV5-6 with TRBJ2-2, with D possibly matching TRBD1 (6 bases). Germline CDR1 is SGHDT and CDR2 is YYEEEE. Trimming left V 4 bases short and J 5 bases short, with 15 bases between. The CDR3 consists of 15 residues. For the CDR3, the DNA is TGTGCCAGCAGCCCCGAGATGGACAGAACCGGGGAGCTGTTTTTT. This encodes CASSPEMDRTGELFF.

The chain carries TRBV7-2 and TRBJ2-5; D is perhaps TRBD2 (5 bases). V lost 1 base and J lost 5, with 14 bases in between. CDR3 size: 15 residues. Germline V gives CDR1 SGHTA, CDR2 FQGNSA. The CDR3 nucleotides read TGTGCCAGCAGCTTAGTATGGCTAGCCCAGGAGACCCAGTACTTC. Its translation: CASSLVWLAQETQYF.

The genes are TRBV28 and TRBJ1-2, with 11 bases identical to TRBD1. The CDR3 consists of 16 residues. Germline CDR1 MDHEN, CDR2 SYDVKM. The junction had 10 bases not matched to a gene; V was cut back by 6 bases and J by 4 bases. CDR3: CASSKRTGGLVYGYTF. The CDR3 nucleotides are TGTGCCAGCAGCAAACGGACAGGGGGCTTAGTCTATGGCTACACCTTC.

CDR3 amino acids: CASRKGDGEQFF. CDR3 coding DNA: TGTGCTAGTCGTAAGGGGGACGGTGAGCAGTTCTTC. The genes are TRBV12-5 and TRBJ2-1; the D gene is possibly TRBD1 (6 bases). V was clipped by 8 bases and J by 9 bases, with 14 bases between them. The CDR3 spans 12 residues. The germline V gene encodes CDR1 LGHNT and CDR2 FRNRAP. Full variable domain (rest looked up from reference TRBV12-5 and TRBJ2-1): DARVTQTPRHKVTEMGQEVTMRCQPILGHNTVFWYRQTMMQGLELLAYFRNRAPLDDSGMPKDRFSAEMPDATLATLKIQPSEPRDSAVYFCASRKGDGEQFFGPGTRLTVL.

This clone turned up a few times. The V call is TRBV5-4, the J call TRBJ1-1; unclear D gene. V lost 3 bases and J lost 0, with 12 bases in between. The CDR3 covers 15 residues. The germline CDR1 and CDR2 sequences are SGHNT and YYREEE (reference sequence). CDR3 amino acids: CASSSLASMNTEAFF. For the CDR3, the DNA is TGTGCCAGCAGCTCCCTGGCTTCCATGAACACTGAAGCTTTCTTT.

This chain links TRBV30 with TRBJ2-2; D is perhaps TRBD2 (5 bases). This CDR3 comprises 13 residues. Per the germline V gene, CDR1 is GTSNPN and CDR2 is SVGIG (reference sequence). V lost 5 bases and J 14 bases, leaving 21 bases between the germline ends. The CDR3 DNA is TGTGCCTGGGACCTTCTGTACCGACGGGGTCTGTTTTTT. Its protein product is CAWDLLYRRGLFF.

This clone was counted between two and nine times. This chain links TRBV27 with TRBJ2-1; possible D gene TRBD2, 5 bases. The germline V and J ends were trimmed by 3 bases and 8 bases, with 17 bases remaining between them. Germline CDR1 is MNHEY and CDR2 is SMNVEV (reference sequence). The CDR3 contains 15 residues. The CDR3 here is CASSFIGLVGDEQFF. The CDR3 coding sequence is TGTGCCAGCAGTTTCATAGGACTTGTAGGCGATGAGCAGTTCTTC.

With regard to this clone: The sample holds other DNA sequences that translate to the same CDR3. V gene TRBV28 combines with J gene TRBJ1-1, with D maybe TRBD1 (6 bases). Trimming stripped 2 bases from V and 1 base from J, with 11 bases between. Looked up from germline, CDR1 is MDHEN and CDR2 is SYDVKM. The CDR3 loop spans 15 amino acids. CDR3 sequence: CASSLGTPQNTEAFF. CDR3 in DNA: TGTGCCAGCAGTTTAGGGACACCACAGAACACTGAAGCTTTCTTT.

The chain joins TRBV9 to TRBJ1-1; D might be TRBD1 (6 bases). CDR1 is SGDLS and CDR2 is YYNGEE in the germline V gene. Trimming cost V 4 bases and J 4 bases, with 14 bases left between them. The CDR3 has 14 residues. The DNA of the CDR3 is TGTGCCAGCAGCCCAACGGACAGACCCACTGAAGCTTTCTTT. This sequence encodes CASSPTDRPTEAFF.

The chain employs TRBV28 and TRBJ1-2; 8 bases match TRBD1. Germline lookup yields CDR1 MDHEN and CDR2 SYDVKM. The CDR3 loop spans 15 amino acids. After removal of 5 bases from V and 1 base from J, the junction contained 6 bases not matched to a gene. The CDR3 bases are TGTGCCAGCAGTACGACAGGGGCCCTTAACTATGGCTACACCTTC. Translated, it gives CASSTTGALNYGYTF.